This entry is about one T cell receptor beta chain. The data derive from a study of shared clonotypes between healthy human individuals. Measured with immunoSEQ multiplex PCR; TCRdb has only the in-frame clones, and not every one. Altogether 2 million or so clones are present, roughly 94% being singletons, with the ten largest covering 0.9% to 1.3%. CD45RO negativity and positive selection for CCR7 defined naive CD8 cells, a population that excluded terminally differentiated effector memory CD45RA+ cells. The sequencing sample was made of naive CD8+ T cells sorted from blood. The TCR originated in a man in his late teens or twenties in good health.

CDR3 DNA: TGTGCCAGCAGTTACTCAGCAGTAAGCGAGCAGTACTTC. Its translation is CASSYSAVSEQYF. This chain uses TRBV6-5 with TRBJ2-7; D is ambiguous. The CDR3 sequence is 13 residues long. The V gene's germline CDR1 is MNHEY and CDR2 SVGAGI. V lost 0 bases, J lost 6 bases, and 9 bases lay in between.